Listed below are T cell receptor beta chains from one sample, sequenced in a study of regulatory T cells in long-lasting Graves disease. TCRdb independently ran MiXCR on the multiplex PCR reads; one entry per CDR3 protein. The profile shows 300,000 or so distinct CDR3 sequences, 15% to 20% of them singletons. The specimen was peripheral blood mononuclear cells (PBMCs), collected when the disease was refractory, from a patient treated with antithyroid drugs. The receptors shown here come from a female donor with Graves disease. Each CDR3 is given with its conserved first and last residue. Each record gives: V gene, D gene, CDR3 length, clone size, J gene, CDR3 DNA, CDR3 protein. The D gene is left open where the match is weak. Some rows have no size entry. The others give once, few or many, or a class for an expanded clone.

TRBV2	.	15	.	TRBJ2-7	TGTGCCAGCAGTGAACGGCAGGGGAGGACGAGCGAGCAGTACTTC	CASSERQGRTSEQYF
TRBV12-3/TRBV12-4	.	12	many	TRBJ1-2	TGTGCCAGCAGCCTCGGGATGGTAGGCTACACCTTC	CASSLGMVGYTF
TRBV20-1	.	14	many	TRBJ2-5	TGCAGTGCTAGAGAGAATAGCGCACAAGAGACCCAGTACTTC	CSARENSAQETQYF
TRBV11-2	.	16	many	TRBJ2-5	TGTGCCAGCAGCTTAGCCCCCGGTAAGGAAGGAGAGACCCAGTACTTC	CASSLAPGKEGETQYF
TRBV19	.	17	.	TRBJ2-5	TGTGCCAGTAGTATAGAGGGAGAGGACCCAGCCCAAGAGACCCAGTACTTC	CASSIEGEDPAQETQYF
TRBV12-3/TRBV12-4	.	15	many	TRBJ1-2	TGTGCCAGCAGTTTCTGGCTGGGAGCTAACTATGGCTACACCTTC	CASSFWLGANYGYTF
TRBV5-1	.	13	many	TRBJ2-7	TGCGCCAGCAGCTACGACAGAGCCTACGAGCAGTACTTC	CASSYDRAYEQYF
TRBV28	.	15	.	TRBJ1-2	TGTGCCAGCAGTTCAGCGACAGGTGTGGACTATGGCTACACCTTC	CASSSATGVDYGYTF
TRBV7-9	.	13	many	TRBJ1-4	TGTGCCAGCAGCTTAGTGGCGAATGAAAAACTGTTTTTT	CASSLVANEKLFF
TRBV6-1	TRBD2	13	.	TRBJ2-1	TGTGCCAGTCAACTTAGCGGGGTATCGGGGCAGTTCTTC	CASQLSGVSGQFF
TRBV29-1	.	12	once	TRBJ2-3	TGCAGCGTTTCACAGAGACCAGATACGCAGTATTTT	CSVSQRPDTQYF
TRBV7-8	.	14	few	TRBJ2-7	TGTGCCAGCAGCGGGGGACAACTCTCCTACGAGCAGTACTTC	CASSGGQLSYEQYF
TRBV11-2	TRBD2	17	once	TRBJ2-1	TGTGCCAGCAGCTCCCCGGGTAGGGCGGGAGGGGGAAATGAGCAGTTCTTC	CASSSPGRAGGGNEQFF
TRBV7-9	.	16	many	TRBJ1-4	TGTGCCAGCAGCTTAGATGGAGGGCTAACTAATGAAAAACTGTTTTTT	CASSLDGGLTNEKLFF
TRBV11-3	TRBD1	16	few	TRBJ1-2	TGTGCCAGCAGCTGGGGGACAGGGGGCGCATTGTATGGCTACACCTTC	CASSWGTGGALYGYTF
TRBV10-3	TRBD1	14	.	TRBJ1-2	TGTGCCATCAGGGAGACAGGGGGGCAGAGTGGCTACACCTTC	CAIRETGGQSGYTF